This T cell receptor (beta chain) was identified during a study of blood T cell repertoires in COVID-19. Overall study: Acute and convalescent COVID-19 samples came from the United States, Italy and Spain.

Data came from immunoSEQ multiplex PCR; TCRdb stores just in-frame clones and leaves some out. The sample comprises approximately 500,000 clones, nearly 90% of which are singletons, and approximately 0.9% rests with the top ten. The CDR3 is 17 residues long. V lost 5 bases, J lost 3 bases, and 10 bases stayed unmatched. Germline V lookup: CDR1 MNHEY, CDR2 SMNVEV (reference sequence). The sequenced sample was peripheral blood. V is TRBV27 and J is TRBJ2-1, with TRBD2 matching 10 bases. This sequence was found in a young man with COVID-19, enrolled during active disease. The CDR3 nucleotides read TGTGCCAGCAGTAGGTTAGCGGGGGGCTATCTCTACAATGAGCAGTTCTTC. This encodes CASSRLAGGYLYNEQFF.